The sequence of this T cell receptor beta chain was determined in a study of long-term antiretroviral therapy in people with HIV. Findings and caveats of the study: After ART, diversity increased yet remained lower than transplant donor controls. Pre-ART-expanded clones dominated the repertoire at all time points.

As for this clone: The target antigen is unknown.

Runs used v3.0 of the immunoSEQ assay and were done at survey level. Profiling relied on immunoSEQ multiplex PCR, and the TCRdb table lists in-frame clones only, not all of them. Of 23,000 or so clones listed, roughly 80% were seen once; the top ten hold 5% to 7%. Every donor contributed at least one pre-ART and at least two post-ART PBMC samples. Sequencing used unsorted PBMCs, obtained 0.2 years after starting antiretroviral therapy. The sequence was obtained from a woman in her 30s with HIV.

CDR3: CATSRDQATNEKLFF. In DNA form, the CDR3 reads TGTGCCACCAGCAGAGATCAGGCAACTAATGAAAAACTGTTTTTT. V usage is TRBV15 and J usage is TRBJ1-4; D is unresolved. Germline CDR1 is LNHNV and CDR2 is YYDKDF (reference sequence). CDR3 length: 15 residues. V was trimmed by 0 bases and J by 0 bases, leaving 5 bases between them.